The clone carrying this T cell receptor beta chain was found many times. The antigen is undetermined. The V gene's germline CDR1 is SGHTA and CDR2 FQGNSA. The CDR3 is 15 amino acids. The J segment lost 3 bases and the V segment lost 3 bases, leaving 5 bases of the junction unmatched. This sample was included in a study of CD8+CD57+ T cells in acquired aplastic anemia. Across the study: The sorted CD4+ and CD8+ cells yielded an average approximately 3 ug of DNA. Healthy donors gave approximately 9.8 million reads on average for CD4+ cells.

Profiling of TCR beta VDJ combinations and CDR3 sequences used genomic DNA as template. TCRdb re-derived calls from the reads in MiXCR, one entry per CDR3 protein. The sample contains 100,000 to 150,000 distinct CDR3 sequences, 48% of which appear only once. Study-level points and caveats: A significant difference in CD8+ Simpson's diversity between patients and controls was not found. Patients shared around 31 CD8+ CDR3 sequences with controls.

This chain uses TRBV7-2 with TRBJ2-7, with 10 bases identical to TRBD1. This receptor was obtained from a human donor in good health, serving as a control. Sequencing input: sorted CD4+, CD8+, or CD8+CD57+ T cells (not recorded which) from PBMCs. The CDR3 DNA sequence: TGTGCCAGCAGCTTCCTCCGGGACAGGGGCTACGAGCAGTACTTC. This translates into CASSFLRDRGYEQYF.